This TCR beta chain was identified during a study of blood T cells in healthy people across ages. Notes on the study in general: Percentage of naive T cells showed a strong correlation with TCR beta diversity.

With regard to this clonotype: Its antigen is undetermined.

With a J-beta primer mix and a sample-barcoded 5' primer, a second PCR ran about 7 to 11 cycles. Template switching added a 12-random-nucleotide identifier to every cDNA molecule. Every individual sample yielded 2.5 million or more paired-end reads (each containing CDR3). TCRdb ran MiXCR on the 5' RACE reads and lists one entry per CDR3 protein. This repertoire shows 1.5 million to 2 million distinct CDR3 sequences, about 50% found once; its top ten account for less than 2.5%. There are 16 residues in the CDR3. CDR1 and CDR2 from the germline V gene are SGDLS and YYNGEE. Drawing of peripheral blood yielded about 9.6 milliliters from each donor.

The V call is TRBV9, the J call TRBJ2-7; TRBD1 matches at 7 bases. The J call may be wrong; the DNA end is better matched by TRBJ2-5. The specimen was blood. The sequence came from a woman in her forties in good health. DNA of the CDR3: TGTGCCAGCAGCGTAGTAGCCGACAGGGTTGGAGAGACCCAGTACTTC. This encodes CASSVVADRVGETQYF.